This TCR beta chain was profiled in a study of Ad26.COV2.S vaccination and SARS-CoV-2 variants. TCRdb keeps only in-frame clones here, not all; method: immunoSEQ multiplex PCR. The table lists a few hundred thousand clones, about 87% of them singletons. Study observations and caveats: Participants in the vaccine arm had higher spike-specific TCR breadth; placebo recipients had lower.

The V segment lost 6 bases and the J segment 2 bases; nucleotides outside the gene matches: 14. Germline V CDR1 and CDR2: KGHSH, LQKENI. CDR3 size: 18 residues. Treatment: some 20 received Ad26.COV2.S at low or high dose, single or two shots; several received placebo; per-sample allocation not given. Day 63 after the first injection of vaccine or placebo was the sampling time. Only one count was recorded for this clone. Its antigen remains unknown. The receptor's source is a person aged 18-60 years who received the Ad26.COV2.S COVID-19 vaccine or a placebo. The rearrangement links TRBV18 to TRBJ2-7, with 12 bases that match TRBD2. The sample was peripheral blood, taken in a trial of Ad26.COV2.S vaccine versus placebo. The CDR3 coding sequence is TGTGCCAGCTCCGCGCTAGCGGGGGGGAACCTTGGTGCCTACGAGCAGTACTTC. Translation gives CASSALAGGNLGAYEQYF. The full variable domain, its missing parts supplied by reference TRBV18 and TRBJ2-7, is NAGVMQNPRHLVRRRGQEARLRCSPMKGHSHVYWYRQLPEEGLKFMVYLQKENIIDESGMPKERFSAEFPKEGPSILRIQQVVRGDSAAYFCASSALAGGNLGAYEQYFGPGTRLTVT.